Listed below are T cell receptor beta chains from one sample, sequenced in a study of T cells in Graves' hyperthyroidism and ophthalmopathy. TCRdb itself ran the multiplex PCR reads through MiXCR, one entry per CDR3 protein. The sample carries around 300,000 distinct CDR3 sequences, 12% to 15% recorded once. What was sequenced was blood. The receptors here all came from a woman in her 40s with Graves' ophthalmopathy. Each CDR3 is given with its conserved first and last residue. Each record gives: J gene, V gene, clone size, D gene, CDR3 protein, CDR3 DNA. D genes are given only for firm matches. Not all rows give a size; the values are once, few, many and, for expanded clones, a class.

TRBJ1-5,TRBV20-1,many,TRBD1,CSVPPTGGRHQPQHF,TGCAGTGTCCCACCCACAGGGGGCCGGCATCAGCCCCAGCATTTT
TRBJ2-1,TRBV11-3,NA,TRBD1,CASGARDRIYNEQFF,TGTGCCAGCGGCGCCAGGGACAGGATCTACAATGAGCAGTTCTTC
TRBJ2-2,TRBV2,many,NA,CASSGRGRNTGELFF,TGTGCCAGCAGTGGAAGAGGGAGGAACACCGGGGAGCTGTTTTTT
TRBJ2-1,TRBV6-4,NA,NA,CASSSLAVPYNEQFF,TGTGCCAGCAGCTCCTTAGCGGTCCCTTACAATGAGCAGTTCTTC
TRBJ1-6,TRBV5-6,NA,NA,CASSLEADRRGNPLHF,TGTGCCAGCAGCTTGGAGGCAGACCGGAGGGGAAATCCCCTCCACTTT
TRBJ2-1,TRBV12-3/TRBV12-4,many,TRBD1,CASTPGQLYNEQFF,TGTGCCAGCACACCGGGACAGCTCTACAATGAGCAGTTCTTC
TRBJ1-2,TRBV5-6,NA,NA,CASSSGMKFGYTF,TGTGCCAGCAGCTCCGGGATGAAATTTGGCTACACCTTC
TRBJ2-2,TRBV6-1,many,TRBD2,CATRTSGGTNTGELFF,TGTGCCACGCGGACTAGCGGGGGAACGAACACCGGGGAGCTGTTTTTT
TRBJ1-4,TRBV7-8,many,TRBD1,CASRNYRGRTEKLFF,TGTGCCAGCAGGAACTACAGGGGGCGCACGGAAAAACTGTTTTTT
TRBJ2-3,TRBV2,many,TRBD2,CASIDGTSGGDTQYF,TGTGCCAGCATCGATGGGACTAGCGGGGGGGATACGCAGTATTTT
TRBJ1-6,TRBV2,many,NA,CASSERRGGNNSPLHF,TGTGCCAGCAGTGAACGTCGTGGGGGTAATAATTCACCCCTCCACTTT
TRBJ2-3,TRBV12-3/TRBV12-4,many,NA,CASSLQSRLGTQYF,TGTGCCAGCAGTTTACAGTCCAGGTTGGGTACGCAGTATTTT
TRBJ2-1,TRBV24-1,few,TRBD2,CATSVAGGQYNEQFF,TGTGCCACCTCTGTAGCGGGAGGGCAGTACAATGAGCAGTTCTTC
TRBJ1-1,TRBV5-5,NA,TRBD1,CASSLDYRGNTEAFF,TGTGCCAGCAGCCTGGATTACAGGGGGAACACTGAAGCTTTCTTT
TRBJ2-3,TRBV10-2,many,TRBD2,CASRTSGGADTQYF,TGCGCCAGCAGGACTAGCGGGGGGGCAGATACGCAGTATTTT
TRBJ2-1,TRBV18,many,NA,CASSPSPGQANNEQFF,TGTGCCAGCTCACCTTCCCCGGGACAAGCTAACAATGAGCAGTTCTTC
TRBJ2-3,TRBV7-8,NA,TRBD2,CASSLTASGVSDTQYF,TGTGCCAGCAGCTTAACGGCTAGCGGGGTGTCAGATACGCAGTATTTT
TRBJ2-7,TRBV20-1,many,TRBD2,CSATPGGYEQYF,TGCAGTGCTACCCCGGGAGGCTACGAGCAGTACTTC
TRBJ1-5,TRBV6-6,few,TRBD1,CASSYSRGQWGNQPQHF,TGTGCCAGCAGTTACTCGAGGGGGCAGTGGGGCAATCAGCCCCAGCATTTT
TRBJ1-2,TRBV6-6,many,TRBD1,CASSYSLAGGYGYTF,TGTGCCAGCAGTTACTCGTTGGCAGGGGGCTATGGCTACACCTTC
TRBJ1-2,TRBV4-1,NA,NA,CASSQGVGHLNYGYTF,TGCGCCAGCAGCCAAGGAGTGGGACACCTTAACTATGGCTACACCTTC
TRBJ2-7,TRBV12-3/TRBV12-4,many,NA,CASSLGGGATYEQYF,TGTGCCAGCAGTTTAGGTGGTGGCGCGACCTACGAGCAGTACTTC
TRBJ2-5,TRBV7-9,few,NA,CASSLVVGLEETQYF,TGTGCCAGCAGCTTAGTGGTGGGACTTGAGGAGACCCAGTACTTC
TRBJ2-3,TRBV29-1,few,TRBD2,CSVEGGTSGSTDTQYF,TGCAGCGTTGAAGGTGGGACTAGCGGTAGCACAGATACGCAGTATTTT
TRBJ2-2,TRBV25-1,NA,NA,CASSENRATGELFF,TGTGCCAGCAGTGAAAACAGGGCGACCGGGGAGCTGTTTTTT
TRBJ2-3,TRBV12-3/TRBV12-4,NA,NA,CVSNDPKGPDTQYF,TGTGTCAGCAACGACCCAAAAGGCCCAGATACGCAGTATTTT
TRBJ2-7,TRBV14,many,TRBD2,CASSQLAGDYEQYF,TGTGCCAGCAGCCAACTAGCGGGCGATTACGAGCAGTACTTC
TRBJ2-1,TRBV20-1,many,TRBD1,CSAPWGTGVNEQFF,TGCAGTGCTCCATGGGGGACAGGGGTCAATGAGCAGTTCTTC
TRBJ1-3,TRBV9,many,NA,CASSMSTSGNTIYF,TGTGCCAGCAGCATGAGTACCTCTGGAAACACCATATATTTT
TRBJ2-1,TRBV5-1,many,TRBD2,CTSSSDPGLAGEQFF,TGCACCAGCAGCTCGGATCCGGGACTAGCGGGTGAGCAGTTCTTC
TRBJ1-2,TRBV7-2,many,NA,CASSLAVGAGNYGYTF,TGTGCCAGCAGCTTAGCAGTCGGCGCGGGAAACTATGGCTACACCTTC
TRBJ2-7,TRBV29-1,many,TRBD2,CSVGGLAGTLLGEQYF,TGCAGCGTTGGGGGACTAGCGGGAACTCTCCTAGGCGAGCAGTACTTC
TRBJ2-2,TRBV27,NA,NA,CASSFWHTGELFF,TGTGCCAGCAGTTTCTGGCACACCGGGGAGCTGTTTTTT
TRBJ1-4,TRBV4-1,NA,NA,CASSQVPGAEKLFF,TGCGCCAGCAGCCAAGTCCCAGGGGCTGAAAAACTGTTTTTT
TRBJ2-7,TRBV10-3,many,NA,CAIRWNYEQYF,TGTGCCATCCGTTGGAACTACGAGCAGTACTTC
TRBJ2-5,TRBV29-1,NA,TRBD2,CSVDSPGLAGGPGRETQYF,TGCAGCGTTGATTCCCCGGGACTAGCGGGAGGGCCGGGGAGAGAGACCCAGTACTTC
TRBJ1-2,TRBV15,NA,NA,CATSRDLPGRYTF,TGTGCCACCAGCAGAGATCTCCCGGGCCGCTACACCTTC
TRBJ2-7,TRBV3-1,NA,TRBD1,CASSQRQGNYEQYF,TGTGCCAGCAGCCAAAGACAGGGAAACTACGAGCAGTACTTC
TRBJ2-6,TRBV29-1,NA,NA,CSVGDNSGANVLTF,TGCAGCGTTGGGGATAACTCTGGGGCCAACGTCCTGACTTTC
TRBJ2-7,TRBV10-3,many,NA,CAIGSYEQYF,TGTGCCATCGGATCGTACGAGCAGTACTTC
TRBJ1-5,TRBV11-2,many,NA,CASSSWGATARVYQPQHF,TGTGCCAGCAGCTCATGGGGAGCCACCGCGCGGGTATATCAGCCCCAGCATTTT
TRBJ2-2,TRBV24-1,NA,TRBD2,CATKGTSGSFGELFF,TGTGCCACCAAAGGGACTAGCGGGAGCTTCGGGGAGCTGTTTTTT
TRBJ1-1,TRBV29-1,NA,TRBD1,CSVGQGATEAFF,TGCAGCGTTGGACAGGGGGCGACTGAAGCTTTCTTT
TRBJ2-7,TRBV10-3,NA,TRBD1,CATGQGVYEQYF,TGTGCCACCGGACAGGGAGTCTACGAGCAGTACTTC
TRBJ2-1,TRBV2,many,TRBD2,CASSSFSGGANNEQFF,TGTGCCAGCAGTTCATTCAGCGGGGGGGCCAACAATGAGCAGTTCTTC
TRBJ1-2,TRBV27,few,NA,CATYPLTGVRYEGTYGYTF,TGTGCCACCTACCCTTTAACGGGTGTGAGGTATGAGGGAACCTATGGCTACACCTTC
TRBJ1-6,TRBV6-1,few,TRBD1,CASSSTGQSTYNSPLHF,TGTGCCAGCAGTTCCACGGGACAGTCAACTTATAATTCACCCCTCCACTTT
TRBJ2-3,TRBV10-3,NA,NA,CAISDRGSTDTQYF,TGTGCCATCAGTGATAGAGGCAGCACAGATACGCAGTATTTT
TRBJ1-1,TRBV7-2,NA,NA,CASSFSRSTEAFF,TGTGCCAGCAGCTTTTCAAGGAGCACTGAAGCTTTCTTT
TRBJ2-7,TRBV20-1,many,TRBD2,CSARGGTSPHYEQYF,TGCAGTGCTAGAGGTGGGACTAGCCCACACTACGAGCAGTACTTC
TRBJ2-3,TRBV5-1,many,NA,CASMGLGASTDTQYF,TGCGCCAGCATGGGCCTCGGGGCTAGCACAGATACGCAGTATTTT
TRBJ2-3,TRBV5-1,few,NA,CASSLGITDTQYF,TGCGCCAGCAGCTTGGGTATCACAGATACGCAGTATTTT
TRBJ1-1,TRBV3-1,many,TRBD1,CASSPQGGGTEAFF,TGTGCCAGCAGCCCCCAGGGGGGCGGGACTGAAGCTTTCTTT
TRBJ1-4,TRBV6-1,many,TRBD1,CASSDRGRENEKLFF,TGTGCCAGCAGTGACAGGGGGCGCGAAAATGAAAAACTGTTTTTT